This TCR beta chain was recovered during a study of blood T cell repertoires in COVID-19. Background on the study: Specimens from acute and convalescent COVID-19 originated in the United States, Italy and Spain. Sources were T cells, B-cell-depleted T cells, or PBMCs; the material itself was cDNA or gDNA.

CDR3 size: 14 residues. Trimming removed 4 bases from V and 3 bases from J, with 13 bases in between. The germline V gene encodes CDR1 SGDLS and CDR2 YYNGEE. Per the original methods: Cell counts per sample came from amplifying reference gene primers. The data were produced by immunoSEQ multiplex PCR, yet TCRdb's version contains in-frame clones alone and is incomplete. That table gives V, J and clone size, and the DNA gave D and trimming. The sample gives some 150,000 clones, approximately 80% of which show up once; roughly 2.2% is in the top ten. This receptor was taken from a man in his sixties or seventies with acute or convalescent COVID-19. The V call is TRBV9, the J call TRBJ1-2, with D possibly matching TRBD1 (6 bases). The sample comprised peripheral blood. The CDR3 nucleotides are TGTGCCAGCAGCACGAGGCGGACAGACTATGGCTACACCTTC. Protein: CASSTRRTDYGYTF.